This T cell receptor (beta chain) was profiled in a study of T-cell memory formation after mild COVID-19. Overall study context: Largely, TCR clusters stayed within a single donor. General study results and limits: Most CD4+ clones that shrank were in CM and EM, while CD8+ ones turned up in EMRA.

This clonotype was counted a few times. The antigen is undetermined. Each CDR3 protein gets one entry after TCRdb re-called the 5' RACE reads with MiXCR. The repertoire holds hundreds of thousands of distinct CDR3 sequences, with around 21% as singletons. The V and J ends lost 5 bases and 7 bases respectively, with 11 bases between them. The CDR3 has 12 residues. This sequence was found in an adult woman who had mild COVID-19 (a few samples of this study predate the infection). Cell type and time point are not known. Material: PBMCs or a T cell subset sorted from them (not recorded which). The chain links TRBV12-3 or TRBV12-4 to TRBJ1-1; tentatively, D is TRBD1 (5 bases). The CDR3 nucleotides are TGTGCCAGCAGTCCCGGGGGGGGTGAAGCTTTCTTT. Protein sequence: CASSPGGGEAFF.